This T cell receptor beta chain was recorded in a study of cytomegalovirus exposure and HLA in healthy donors (dated by TCRdb to 2016 to 2017). A note on the overall study: An earlier analysis of several hundred of the donors reported roughly 270 Gb of sequence data and more than 90 million unique TCR beta sequences from approximately 180 million T cells. A later genetic analysis took genome-wide SNP genotypes for about 55% of the 666 donors and used that subset as a discovery cohort. About 300 gigabases of sequencing data and tens of millions of unique TCR sequences made up an early release that covered 500 to 650 HLA-typed donors. All discovery cohort repertoires had been generated on a single sequencing platform. Along with the approximately 650-subject first cohort, a separate validation cohort of over a hundred different subjects was used. The study aimed to test whether signatures of past pathogen exposure could be identified by cataloging public T cell receptors. High-throughput TCR immunosequencing, statistical association of individual TCRs with disease status, and machine learning were combined to predict cytomegalovirus infection status. Typing coverage varied by locus: roughly 629-630 donors for A, B, C, DRB1 and DQB1; 522 for DQA1; more than 600 for DPA1; around 450 for DPB1. Among some 410 genotyped donors of the cohort, an average of around 240,000 unique TCR beta nucleotide sequences were sequenced per donor, roughly 20% of them non-productive. A later analysis re-analyzed previously published TCR beta repertoires from several hundred donors and added high-resolution HLA genotyping to study TCR occurrence patterns. Donor age, sex, ethnicity and CMV serostatus were collected together with the repertoire data. Because of strong linkage in the cohort, roughly 5 DR-DQ haplotypes were treated as single units for association and clustering. Of the roughly 400 genotyped donors, about 80% fell in the genetic ancestry cluster associated with self-reported Caucasian donors. HLA typing covered class I and class II loci at four-digit resolution. Using immunosequencing, the study profiled T cell repertoires from 550 to 750 subjects and related those repertoires to cytomegalovirus serostatus. Rather than drawing on any new phenotypic data, the later analysis identified candidate immune exposures from TCR beta sequences and the way those sequences occurred across donors. An earlier analysis of approximately 500 of the donors applied high-throughput TCR beta sequencing to assess whether each TCR beta V gene segment acted as functional or pseudogenic. Summary of the overall study and its limitations: A later analysis reported that several top co-occurrence clusters appeared linked to parvovirus B19, influenza, CMV and Epstein-Barr virus. The only immune exposure information available for the cohort was CMV serostatus. Three of the identified cytomegalovirus-associated TCR beta chains were confirmed in vitro to be specific for cytomegalovirus antigens. A later analysis found that most CMV-associated TCR beta chains appeared HLA-restricted, with HLA associations seemingly driven largely by CMV exposure. A cluster of highly shared sequence variants was judged likely to represent a technical artifact of the sequencing pipeline. Broadly in line with IMGT annotations, most TCR beta V segments showed up in productive rearrangements about 90% or about 30% of the time in an earlier analysis of 450 to 600 of the donors. It was suggested by the authors that the approach could potentially be generalized to other disease states and immunological phenotypes. The presence/absence analyses assumed that sequencing depth was roughly uniform across donors, and that assumption may not be true. In a later analysis, more than 15,000 TCR beta sequences were associated with specific HLA alleles at a false discovery rate of 0.05. V-gene and J-gene trimming of TCR beta chains was associated with a missense DCLRE1C variant in a later genetic analysis, and the association was replicated in an independent cohort. When HLA alleles, especially DR and DQ, strongly co-occurred, TCR associations were difficult to assign to individual alleles. Because the 87-base-pair reads could not distinguish some IMGT-functional V segments, including TRBV6-2 and TRBV6-3, those segments were excluded. In a later analysis, HLA-associated TCR beta chains were found to be more clonally expanded and to have lower generation probabilities than equally common non-associated chains. In a later analysis, the rate of TCR association differed among HLA loci, with DRB1 alleles having the most associated TCRs and HLA-C alleles having the fewest. A further reported finding was that TCR beta sequences accurately predicted the HLA-A and HLA-B alleles for most subjects in the first cohort. A later genetic analysis reported fewer N-insertions in productive TCRs among donors in an Asian-associated ancestry cluster than the roughly 620-donor mean. The study gave a list of 150 to 200 TCR beta chains associated with cytomegalovirus. Because HLA typing was unavailable for some donors at each locus, only the typed subset was used in association tests. This cohort had only TCR beta chains sequenced, and the lack of alpha or paired-chain data limited which features could be detected. Most TCR sequences were seen in very few donors, while some public TCRs were found in many individuals. Cytomegalovirus status was reported to be diagnosed by the classifier with high specificity and sensitivity in both the original and validation cohorts. Linkage disequilibrium might explain the correlated functional status among segregating V segments, but an unknown experimental factor could not be ruled out. Approximately 18 rarely observed V segments, including chromosome 9 orphons, were excluded from the earlier analysis of almost 600 of the donors because counts were too low.

The cohort was made up of roughly 670 healthy bone marrow donors. At the time of sampling, every cohort member was nominally healthy, though immune exposures that went unrecorded were likely present. The donor was CMV seronegative and was included in the group of approximately 350 seronegative cohort members. A peripheral blood sample was provided by each donor, and peripheral blood mononuclear cells were used for TCR beta sequencing. The Qiagen DNeasy Blood Extraction Kit was used to extract genomic DNA from the blood cell samples. The CDR3 starts with the cysteine, ends with the phenylalanine, and has 14 residues. Only the CDR3 DNA is retained, 42 bases long and in frame from the first base. V was cut back by 3 bases and J by 5 bases, leaving a gap of 13 bases between them. The germline V gene gives CDR1 as LGHNA and CDR2 as YNFKEQ. Libraries came from the immunoSEQ multiplex PCR assay. The multiplex PCR relied on a mix of 60 forward primers for TCR Vbeta segments and 13 reverse primers for TCR Jbeta segments. A multiplex PCR assay on genomic DNA amplified the CDR3 region of rearranged TCR beta genes. The Illumina HiSeq System was used to sequence the amplified TCR beta libraries as 87-base-pair reads. Per the original workflow: Across the 700 or so repertoires, a later analysis counted some 81 million unique TCR beta chains, 9.5 million to 12 million of which were shared by at least two donors. To remove PCR and sequencing errors, raw reads were error-corrected and collapsed into unique sequences using a nearest-neighbor algorithm that merged closely related sequences. Alignment of CDR3 sequences to IMGT reference sequences was used to assign V, D and J gene segments. For a sequence to be retained, at least a six-nucleotide match to both a V gene segment and a J gene segment was required. A rearrangement counted as productive if the CDR3 had no stop codons and remained in frame with V and J, and every other rearrangement counted as non-productive. CDR3 was defined by IMGT convention, running from the second conserved V-encoded cysteine to the conserved J-encoded phenylalanine. The earlier analysis of about 500 of the donors excluded sequences that lacked an unambiguous match to a single V gene segment. An earlier analysis of some 500 of the donors classified V segments as functional when productive rearrangements were above 56.7% and as segregating when the standard deviation between donors was above 5%. A statistical classification framework was developed to diagnose cytomegalovirus status using the catalog of TCR beta chain sequences. A later analysis assigned V and J genes by comparing TCR nucleotide sequences with IMGT/GENE-DB human TR gene sequences. The TCRdist pipeline was used in a later analysis to assign CDR3 sequences and most-parsimonious VDJ recombination scenarios. In a later analysis, every TCR beta chain was defined by the combination of its CDR3 amino acid sequence and its V-gene family, and reads without a unique V-gene family were dropped. To address suspected cross-contamination and a sequencing artifact, a later analysis removed 592 highly shared, low-generation-probability nucleotide sequences. For each public chain, a later analysis derived a clonal expansion index from normalized ranks of inferred template counts within each repertoire. In a later analysis, generation probabilities were computed using a VDJ recombination model fitted to out-of-frame rearrangements, and the results were checked against IGoR. A later analysis scored TCR-TCR, TCR-HLA and TCR-CMV co-occurrence with hypergeometric tests, applying a repertoire-size bias correction to TCR pairs. To estimate false discovery rates, a later analysis permuted the HLA or CMV assignments 20 times. A later analysis grouped co-occurring TCRs with DBSCAN, adding TCRdist sequence similarity when clustering within HLA-allele-positive subsets. For co-occurrence clustering, repertoires with fewer than 30,000 or more than 120,000 public chains were excluded, along with 5 or 6 repertoires with anomalous nucleotide sharing. The table was pulled from immuneACCESS by TCRdb, which kept in-frame rearrangements only. Such tables lose some clones; where checked, under half of the loss comes from unresolved V genes, and the rest has no known cause. V and J calls and clone size are those listed in that table; D and trimming were worked out from the DNA. Counted in this sample were 75,000 to 95,000 clones; 69% of them appeared once. Under 3% of the sample is taken by the ten largest.

A word on this clone: The specificity of this receptor is unknown. Base qualities are not at hand, and no much larger clone is one base apart.

The sample consisted of PBMCs. The rearrangement joined TRBV4-2 to TRBJ2-5; the best D guess is TRBD2, with 6 bases matching. The sequence came from a man in his fifties in good health and CMV-seronegative. This receptor carries the CDR3 CASSHGTGEETQYF. The DNA is as follows: TGTGCCAGCAGCCATGGAACGGGGGAGGAGACCCAGTACTTC.